Listed here are 29 T cell receptor beta chains from one sample, sequenced in a study of human T cells and chemical hapten exposure. In TCRdb, the RACE reads were re-called with MiXCR into one record per CDR3 protein. Among around 180,000 distinct CDR3 sequences listed, more than 25% were seen once. Time point here: pre-sensitization, week 0. Treatment indicated: therapeutic diphenylcyclopropenone sensitization with weekly scalp DPC. Sample: whole blood, taken in connection with sensitization to the hapten diphenylcyclopropenone (DPC). The receptor set was obtained from a woman aged 25-40 years with alopecia areata. Some clones in this sample may be carry-over from other donors' samples.

This clonotype has only one observation. The junction and the germline gene differ at one end; a read error may be behind it. CDR3 amino acids: CASSQGGGLSF. CDR3 in DNA: TGCGCCAGCAGCCAAGGGGGGGGGCTGTCCTTC. The V and J genes are TRBV4-1 and TRBJ2-1; D may be TRBD2 (7 bases). The germline V gene encodes CDR1 MGHRA and CDR2 YSYEKL. This CDR3 comprises 11 residues.

The chain combines TRBV7-9 with TRBJ2-7; D tentatively reads TRBD1 or TRBD2 (5 bases each). V dropped 5 bases and J dropped 9 bases, with 17 bases sitting between them. This CDR3 is built from 13 residues. The germline V gene encodes CDR1 SEHNR and CDR2 FQNEAQ (reference sequence). The CDR3 DNA sequence: TGTGCCAGCAGCCCCGGGACGGACGACGGGCAGTACTTC. Its translation is CASSPGTDDGQYF.

This clonotype was counted only a few times. V is TRBV24-1 and J is TRBJ2-1; perhaps TRBD2 as D (6 bases). V gave up 3 bases and J gave up 7 bases, with 15 bases separating them. The CDR3 runs to 15 residues. Germline CDR1 KGHDR, CDR2 SFDVKD. The CDR3 DNA reads TGTGCCACCAGTGATCTGAACGGGAGCCCAAATGAGCAGTTCTTC. Translation: CATSDLNGSPNEQFF.

This clonotype has only a few counts. CDR3 DNA: TGTGCCAGCAGCTTAGGTCTCGAGGAGCTGTTTTTT. It codes for CASSLGLEELFF. V gene TRBV7-2 combines with J gene TRBJ2-2; no reliable D call. Germline V gene lookup returns CDR1 SGHTA and CDR2 FQGNSA. The CDR3 spans 12 residues. Trimming shortened V by 1 base and J by 10 bases, and 7 bases separated the two germline ends.

The chain uses TRBV4-3 and TRBJ2-1, with D perhaps TRBD1 or TRBD2 (6 bases each). The germline V gene encodes CDR1 LGHNA and CDR2 YSLEER. Trimming removed 4 bases at V and 4 bases at J, with 14 bases between. CDR3 length: 15 amino acids. The CDR3 sequence: CASSPKGGKYNEQFF. CDR3 DNA sequence: TGCGCCAGCAGCCCAAAGGGGGGCAAATACAATGAGCAGTTCTTC.

V and J are TRBV7-9 and TRBJ1-1, with unresolved D. Germline CDR1 and CDR2: SEHNR and FQNEAQ (reference sequence). This CDR3 comprises 12 residues. V was clipped by 11 bases and J by 1 base, with 11 bases between them. The CDR3 loop is CAAVRPNTEAFF. CDR3 DNA sequence: TGTGCCGCGGTACGGCCGAACACTGAAGCTTTCTTT.

V and J are TRBV27 and TRBJ1-1, with D uncertain. The CDR3 spans 12 residues. Germline-derived CDR1 and CDR2 are MNHEY and SMNVEV (reference sequence). Trimming cost V 8 bases and J 4 bases, with 11 bases left between them. The DNA of the CDR3 is TGTGCCAGCCCGTTCCCTGGCACTGAAGCTTTCTTT. Protein product: CASPFPGTEAFF.

This clonotype was observed once. This chain joins TRBV7-2 and TRBJ2-5; 8 bases map to TRBD1. Trimming took 5 bases from V and 4 from J; bases not matched to a gene: 6. Germline values: CDR1 SGHTA, CDR2 FQGNSA. The CDR3 has 14 amino acids. The CDR3 nucleotides read TGTGCCAGCAGCACGACCACAGGGGGAGAGACCCAGTACTTC. Translating it yields CASSTTTGGETQYF.

This clonotype was recorded many times. CDR3 DNA: TGTGCCAGCTCCCGGGAGTTAGATACGCAGTATTTT. Its protein is CASSRELDTQYF. The chain uses TRBV7-2 and TRBJ2-3; D is possibly TRBD2 (6 bases). The CDR3 totals 12 residues. CDR1 is SGHTA, CDR2 FQGNSA, per germline. Trimming took 8 bases from V and 5 from J, leaving 11 bases between them. The entire variable domain, with the rest obtained from reference TRBV7-2 and TRBJ2-3, is as follows: GAGVSQSPSNKVTEKGKDVELRCDPISGHTALYWYRQSLGQGLEFLIYFQGNSAPDKSGLPSDRFSAERTGGSVSTLTIQRTQQEDSAVYLCASSRELDTQYFGPGTRLTVL.

This clonotype was seen more than once but under ten times. The chain is built from TRBV7-2 and TRBJ1-1, with D unclear. V was shortened by 3 bases and J by 2 bases, with 7 bases between the two germline ends. Germline CDR1 is SGHTA and CDR2 is FQGNSA. CDR3 size: 13 residues. The chain's CDR3 is CASSFADNTEAFF. The CDR3 DNA is TGTGCCAGCAGCTTCGCGGACAACACTGAAGCTTTCTTT.

The chain employs TRBV20-1 and TRBJ1-2, with unresolved D. The CDR3 has 11 residues. The germline CDR1 and CDR2 sequences are DFQATT and SNEGSKA (reference sequence). With 5 bases removed from V and 4 bases from J, the gap between germline ends came to 8 bases. CDR3: CSAPQLYGYTF. The DNA of the CDR3 is TGCAGTGCTCCTCAGCTCTATGGCTACACCTTC.

The chain recombines TRBV11-3 with TRBJ2-3, with TRBD2 as a possible D gene (7 bases). Germline V gene data show CDR1 as SGHNT and CDR2 as YENEEA. V was shortened by 8 bases and J by 2 bases, with 11 bases between the two germline ends. The CDR3 totals 13 residues. As DNA, the CDR3 is TGTGCCAGCGGGGGGGACAACACAGATACGCAGTATTTT. Translated, it gives CASGGDNTDTQYF.

The V call is TRBV5-8, the J call TRBJ1-2; 7 bases are shared with TRBD1. The CDR3 totals 14 residues. V gave up 5 bases and J gave up 3 bases; unmatched junction bases: 7. Germline CDR1 SGHTS, CDR2 YDEGEE. The CDR3 DNA reads TGTGCCAGCAGTAAGGGACAGAGAGACTATGGCTACACCTTC. Protein product: CASSKGQRDYGYTF.

The V and J genes are TRBV19 and TRBJ2-7, with D possibly being TRBD1 or TRBD2 (5 bases each). Trimming left V 3 bases short and J 0 bases short, with 12 bases between. The CDR3 has 15 residues. Germline CDR1 LNHDA, CDR2 SQIVND (reference sequence). The CDR3: CASSIGAASSYEQYF. The DNA of the CDR3 is TGTGCCAGTAGTATCGGGGCAGCTAGCTCCTACGAGCAGTACTTC.

The chain couples TRBV6-5 to TRBJ2-7; D perhaps matches TRBD2 (5 bases). Trimming took 5 bases from V and 7 from J, leaving 12 bases between them. Germline CDR1 MNHEY, CDR2 SVGAGI. The CDR3 extends over 12 amino acids. In nucleotides, the CDR3 is TGTGCCAGCAGTCCAAGGAGGCGGGAGCAGTACTTC. It is translated as CASSPRRREQYF.

This clonotype came up a few times. V gene TRBV18 combines with J gene TRBJ2-5; D remains unclear. Germline values: CDR1 KGHSH, CDR2 LQKENI. The CDR3 spans 12 residues. Between the trimmed V and J ends, which lost 4 bases and 0 bases, there was a span of 3 bases. As DNA, the CDR3 is TGTGCCAGCTCACAAAACCAAGAGACCCAGTACTTC. Protein sequence: CASSQNQETQYF.

There are many counts of this clonotype. The chain recombines TRBV15 with TRBJ2-7; D not certain. Trimming took off 6 bases at V and 2 bases at J, with 14 bases between the two ends. CDR1 and CDR2 (germline): LNHNV, YYDKDF (reference sequence). The CDR3 sequence is 14 residues long. CDR3 bases: TGTGCCACCAGGAGAAACAGCGAACCCTACGAGCAGTACTTC. Translation gives CATRRNSEPYEQYF.

The J gene is TRBJ1-1, the V gene TRBV6-5; TRBD1 might be the D (6 bases). The V and J ends lost 1 base and 3 bases respectively, with 15 bases between them. Germline V gene sequence: CDR1 MNHEY, CDR2 SVGAGI. The CDR3 is 16 residues long. CDR3 bases: TGTGCCAGCAGTTACTGGGCAGGGGCGGACGACACTGAAGCTTTCTTT. This codes for CASSYWAGADDTEAFF.

This chain links TRBV5-1 with TRBJ2-5; 7 bases align to TRBD2. Germline-derived CDR1 and CDR2 are SGHRS and YFSETQ. The length of the CDR3 is 15 residues. Trimming removed 7 bases from V and 2 bases from J; junction bases left unmatched: 11. The CDR3 DNA follows: TGCGCCAGCGAAAAACATGGCGGGGGACAAGAGACCCAGTACTTC. Amino acid sequence: CASEKHGGGQETQYF.

V is TRBV20-1 and J is TRBJ1-3, with D unresolved. Trimming pared 5 bases from V and 4 bases from J, leaving 6 bases between. The CDR3 contains 11 residues. From germline, CDR1 is DFQATT and CDR2 SNEGSKA (reference sequence). For the CDR3, the DNA is TGCAGTGCTTATGCAGGAAACACCATATATTTT. The encoded protein is CSAYAGNTIYF.

This sequence joins TRBV28 and TRBJ1-5, with D unclear. CDR1 and CDR2 (germline): MDHEN, SYDVKM. The CDR3 is 14 amino acids. Trimming cost V 6 bases and J 4 bases, with 13 bases left between them. CDR3 amino acids: CASRYYNSNQPQHF. CDR3 coding DNA: TGTGCCAGCAGATACTACAATAGTAATCAGCCCCAGCATTTT.

This clonotype was counted a few times. The chain carries TRBV7-8 and TRBJ2-3; TRBD2 might be the D (6 bases). With 0 bases removed from V and 1 base from J, the gap between germline ends came to 11 bases. Germline CDR1 is SGHVS and CDR2 is FQNEAQ. This CDR3 has 16 amino acids. The CDR3 DNA reads as TGTGCCAGCAGCTTAGCGCCGGGGAGGCGCACAGATACGCAGTATTTT. Amino acid sequence: CASSLAPGRRTDTQYF.

The chain links TRBV28 to TRBJ2-3; D might be TRBD1 or TRBD2, each matching 5 bases. The CDR3 extends over 14 amino acids. Germline V lookup: CDR1 MDHEN, CDR2 SYDVKM. The V gene lost 5 bases and the J gene lost 2 bases, with 11 bases spanning the gap. CDR3: CASSIPGTTDTQYF. The CDR3 nucleotides are TGTGCCAGCAGTATACCCGGGACCACAGATACGCAGTATTTT.

The gene calls are TRBV29-1 and TRBJ1-2; D ambiguous. Germline assignment: CDR1 SQVTM and CDR2 ANQGSEA. The CDR3 runs 13 residues. The germline V and J ends were trimmed by 4 bases and 1 base, with 10 bases remaining between them. CDR3 region: CSVGGSLNYGYTF. The CDR3 region has the DNA TGCAGCGTTGGGGGTAGTCTTAACTATGGCTACACCTTC.

This clonotype occurred a few times. V and J are TRBV11-2 and TRBJ2-3, with D uncertain. Germline V gives CDR1 SGHAT, CDR2 FQNNGV. Deletions cut 3 bases from V and 5 bases from J, with 9 bases between. CDR3 length: 13 amino acids. The CDR3 loop is CASSFDRGDTQYF. The CDR3 DNA follows: TGTGCCAGCAGCTTCGACCGTGGAGATACGCAGTATTTT.

This clonotype appeared a few times. The J gene is TRBJ2-7, the V gene TRBV10-3; TRBD2 agrees at 14 bases. Germline V CDR1 and CDR2: ENHRY, SYGVKD. The CDR3 runs to 14 residues. Trimming at V came to 6 bases and at J to 6 bases, leaving 4 bases not matched to a gene. CDR3 sequence: CAIRGTSGGLEQYF. Here the CDR3 DNA reads TGTGCCATCAGAGGGACTAGCGGGGGACTCGAGCAGTACTTC.

The chain recombines TRBV19 with TRBJ1-6; weak D call: TRBD1 (5 bases). Trimming took 5 bases from V and 10 from J, leaving 21 bases between them. The V gene's germline CDR1 is LNHDA and CDR2 SQIVND (reference sequence). This CDR3 is 16 amino acids long. The CDR3 here is CASSYLQGSGNSPLHF. CDR3 coding DNA: TGTGCCAGTAGTTACCTCCAGGGATCCGGGAACTCACCCCTCCACTTT. Together with reference TRBV19 and TRBJ1-6, the CDR3 gives the full variable domain: DGGITQSPKYLFRKEGQNVTLSCEQNLNHDAMYWYRQDPGQGLRLIYYSQIVNDFQKGDIAEGYSVSREKKESFPLTVTSAQKNPTAFYLCASSYLQGSGNSPLHFGNGTRLTVT.

This clonotype was counted a few times. The V call is TRBV6-2 or TRBV6-3, the J call TRBJ2-7, with 9 bases identical to TRBD1. V lost 8 bases, J lost 7 bases, and 9 bases stayed unmatched. CDR1 and CDR2 (germline): MNHEY, SVGEGT. The CDR3 length is 13 residues. This chain's CDR3 is CASQRDRVKEQYF. The CDR3 coding sequence is TGTGCCAGCCAACGGGACAGGGTCAAAGAGCAGTACTTC.

The CDR3, as DNA: TGTGCCAGCAGTTATTCTAACTCTGAGCAGTTCTTC. As protein: CASSYSNSEQFF. The genes are TRBV6-2 or TRBV6-3 and TRBJ2-1; D remains ambiguous. Deletions cut 3 bases from V and 9 bases from J, with 9 bases between. CDR3 length: 12 amino acids. Germline V CDR1 and CDR2: MNHEY, SVGEGT.